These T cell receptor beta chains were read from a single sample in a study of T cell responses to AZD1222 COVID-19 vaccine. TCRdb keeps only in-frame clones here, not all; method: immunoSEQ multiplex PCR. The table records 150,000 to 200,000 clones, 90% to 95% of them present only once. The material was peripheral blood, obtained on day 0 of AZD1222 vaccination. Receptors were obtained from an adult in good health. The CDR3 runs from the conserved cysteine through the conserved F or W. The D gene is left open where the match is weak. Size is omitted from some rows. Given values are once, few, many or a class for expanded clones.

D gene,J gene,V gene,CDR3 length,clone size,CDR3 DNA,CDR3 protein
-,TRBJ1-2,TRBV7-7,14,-,TGTGCCAGCAGCTTAGCACGGGGACAATATGGCTACACCTTC,CASSLARGQYGYTF
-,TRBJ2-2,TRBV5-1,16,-,TGCGCCAGCAGCTTGGCCATTTCCGAAAACACCGGGGAGCTGTTTTTT,CASSLAISENTGELFF
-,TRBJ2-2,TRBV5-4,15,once,TGTGCCAGCAGCCACCCACCGAGGGAAACCGGGGAGCTGTTTTTT,CASSHPPRETGELFF
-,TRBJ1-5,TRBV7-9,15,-,TGTGCCAGCAGCTTAGGATCAGGGAACAATCAGCCCCAGCATTTT,CASSLGSGNNQPQHF
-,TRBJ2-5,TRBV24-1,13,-,TGTGCCACCAGTGATTTCTCAATAGAGACCCAGTACTTC,CATSDFSIETQYF
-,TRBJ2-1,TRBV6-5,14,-,TGTGCCATCATGGGTCCCAGCTCCTACAATGAGCAGTTCTTC,CAIMGPSSYNEQFF
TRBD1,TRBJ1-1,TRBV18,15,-,TGTGCCAGCTCAAAGGCGGGACAGACGAACACTGAAGCTTTCTTT,CASSKAGQTNTEAFF
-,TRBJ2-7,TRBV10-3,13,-,TGTGCCATCGGGACTGGGGGGCACTACGAGCAGTACTTC,CAIGTGGHYEQYF
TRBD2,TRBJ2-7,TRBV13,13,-,TGTGCCAGCAGCTTAGGACTAGCGAGCGAGCAGTACTTC,CASSLGLASEQYF
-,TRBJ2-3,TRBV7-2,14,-,TGTGCCAGCAGCCGGGGGGCGTCGGAAGATACGCAGTATTTT,CASSRGASEDTQYF
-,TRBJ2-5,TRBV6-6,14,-,TGTGCCAGCAGTTATCCCGGGACACAAGAGACCCAGTACTTC,CASSYPGTQETQYF
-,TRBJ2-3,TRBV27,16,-,TGTGCCAGCAACTTGGGACGACCCTCTAGCACAGATACGCAGTATTTT,CASNLGRPSSTDTQYF